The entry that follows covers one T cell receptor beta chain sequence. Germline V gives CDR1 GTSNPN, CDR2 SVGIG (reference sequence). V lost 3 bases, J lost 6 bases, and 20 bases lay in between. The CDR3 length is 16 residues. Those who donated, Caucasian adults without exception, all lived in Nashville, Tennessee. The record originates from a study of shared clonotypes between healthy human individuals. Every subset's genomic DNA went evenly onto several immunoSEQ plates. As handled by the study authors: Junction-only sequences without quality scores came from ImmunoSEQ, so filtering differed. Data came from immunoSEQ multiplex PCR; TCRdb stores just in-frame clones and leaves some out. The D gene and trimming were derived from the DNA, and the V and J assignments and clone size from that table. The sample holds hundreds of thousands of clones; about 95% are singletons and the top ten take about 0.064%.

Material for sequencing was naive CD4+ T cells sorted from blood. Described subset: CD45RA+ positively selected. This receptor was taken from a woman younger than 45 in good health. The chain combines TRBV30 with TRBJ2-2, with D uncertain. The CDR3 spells CAWRTTVLAAAGELFF. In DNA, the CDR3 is TGTGCCTGGAGGACAACCGTTTTAGCTGCTGCCGGGGAGCTGTTTTTT.